This T cell receptor beta chain was identified in a study of blood T cells in healthy people across ages. Study outcomes and limitations: Older age went with lower TCR beta diversity per million T cells, in a roughly linear way.

On this clonotype itself: Its antigen is undetermined.

A second PCR, run for about 6 to 11 cycles, used a sample-barcoded 5' primer plus a J-beta primer mix. TCRdb ran MiXCR on the 5' RACE reads and lists one entry per CDR3 protein. The sample shows about 940,000 distinct CDR3 sequences, 40% to 60% of them seen only once. The individuals who served as donors were healthy Caucasians living in Russia, aged roughly 6 to 90. Every donor provided approximately 10 milliliters of peripheral blood. The germline V gene has CDR1 MDHEN and CDR2 SYDVKM. Trimming left V 10 bases short and J 3 bases short, with 13 bases between. The CDR3 is 13 amino acids. The rearrangement joins TRBV28 to TRBJ2-4; tentatively, D is TRBD2 (5 bases). What was sequenced was blood. The clonotype originates from a man aged 30-40 years in good health. The CDR3 DNA reads TGTGCCACTCTGACGGGGAGCAAAAACATTCAGTACTTC. Translating it yields CATLTGSKNIQYF.